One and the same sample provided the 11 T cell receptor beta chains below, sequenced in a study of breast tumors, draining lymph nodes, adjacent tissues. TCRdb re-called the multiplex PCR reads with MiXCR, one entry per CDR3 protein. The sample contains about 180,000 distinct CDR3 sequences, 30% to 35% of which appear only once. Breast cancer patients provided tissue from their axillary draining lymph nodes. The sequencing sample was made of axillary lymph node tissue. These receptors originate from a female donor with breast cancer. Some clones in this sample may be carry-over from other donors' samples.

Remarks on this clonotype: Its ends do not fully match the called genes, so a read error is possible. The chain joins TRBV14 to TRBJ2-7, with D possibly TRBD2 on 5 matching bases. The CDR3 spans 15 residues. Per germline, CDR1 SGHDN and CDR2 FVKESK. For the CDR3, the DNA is TGCGCCAGCAGCCCCCTTGGCGGGTTGATCGACGAGCAGTACTTC. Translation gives CASSPLGGLIDEQYF.

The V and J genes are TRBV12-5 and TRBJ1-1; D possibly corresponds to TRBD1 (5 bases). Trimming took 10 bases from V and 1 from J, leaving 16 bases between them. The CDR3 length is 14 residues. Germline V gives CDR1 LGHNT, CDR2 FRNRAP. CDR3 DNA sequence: TGTGCTACAGTGAAGGAAGGGGCGAACACTGAAGCTTTCTTT. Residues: CATVKEGANTEAFF.

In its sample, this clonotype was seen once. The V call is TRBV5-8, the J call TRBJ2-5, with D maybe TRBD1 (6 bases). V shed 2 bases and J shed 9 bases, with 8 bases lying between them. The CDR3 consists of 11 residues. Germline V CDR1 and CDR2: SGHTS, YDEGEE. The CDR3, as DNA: TGTGCCAGCAGCTTTTACAGGGCCCAGTACTTC. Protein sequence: CASSFYRAQYF.

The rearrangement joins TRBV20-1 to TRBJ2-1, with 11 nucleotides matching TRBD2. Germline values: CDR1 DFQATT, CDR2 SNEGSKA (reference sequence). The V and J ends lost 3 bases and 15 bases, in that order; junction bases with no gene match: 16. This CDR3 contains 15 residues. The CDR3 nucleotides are TGCAGTGCTAGCGGGACTAGCGGACTTGACATCGGCCTGTTCTTC. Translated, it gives CSASGTSGLDIGLFF.

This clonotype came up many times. In DNA form, the CDR3 reads TGTGCCAGCAGTGAATCGGAAGTGGGGGCCCGCGAGCAGTACTTC. Translation: CASSESEVGAREQYF. The chain has TRBV2 and TRBJ2-7, with TRBD1 as a possible D gene (6 bases). Germline CDR1 is SNHLY and CDR2 is FYNNEI. The CDR3 loop spans 15 amino acids. Between the trimmed V and J ends, which lost 2 bases and 6 bases, there was a span of 17 bases.

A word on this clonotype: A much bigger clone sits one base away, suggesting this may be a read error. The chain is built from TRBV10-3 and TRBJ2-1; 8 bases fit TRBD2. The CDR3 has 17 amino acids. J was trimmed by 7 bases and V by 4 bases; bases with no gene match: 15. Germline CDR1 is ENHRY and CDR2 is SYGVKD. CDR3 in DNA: TGTGCCATCAGTGGGTCTGGTTCAGCGGGAGTACGGAATGAGCAGTTCTTC. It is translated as CAISGSGSAGVRNEQFF.

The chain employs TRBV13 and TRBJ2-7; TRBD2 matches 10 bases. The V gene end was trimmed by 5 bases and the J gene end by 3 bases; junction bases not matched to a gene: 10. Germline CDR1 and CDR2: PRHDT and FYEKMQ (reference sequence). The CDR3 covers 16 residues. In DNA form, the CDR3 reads TGTGCCAGCAGCGCGCCTAGCGGGAGCCGCTACTACGAGCAGTACTTC. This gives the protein CASSAPSGSRYYEQYF.

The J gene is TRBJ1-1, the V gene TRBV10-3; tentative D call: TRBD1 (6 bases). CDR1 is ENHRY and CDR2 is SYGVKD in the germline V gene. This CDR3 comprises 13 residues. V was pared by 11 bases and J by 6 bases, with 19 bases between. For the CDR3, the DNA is TGTGCCGTCAAACAGGGAACCCTCTCTGAAGCTTTCTTT. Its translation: CAVKQGTLSEAFF.

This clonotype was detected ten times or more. CDR3 sequence reads: CSVVLAGGTEADTQYF. The CDR3 nucleotides are TGCAGCGTTGTATTAGCGGGAGGAACAGAGGCAGATACGCAGTATTTT. The chain joins TRBV29-1 to TRBJ2-3, with 10 bases matching TRBD2. Germline CDR1 SQVTM, CDR2 ANQGSEA. CDR3 length: 16 amino acids. Trimming removed 4 bases from V and 4 bases from J; junction bases left unmatched: 11.

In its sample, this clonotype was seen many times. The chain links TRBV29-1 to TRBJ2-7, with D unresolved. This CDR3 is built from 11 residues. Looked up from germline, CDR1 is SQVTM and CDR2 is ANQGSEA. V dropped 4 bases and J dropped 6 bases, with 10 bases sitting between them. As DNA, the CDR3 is TGCAGCGTTGTTAGACATAGCGAGCAGTACTTC. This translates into CSVVRHSEQYF.

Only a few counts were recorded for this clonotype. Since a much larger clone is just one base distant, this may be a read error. CDR3 DNA: TGCGCCAGCAGCCCGACTGGACAGCTTGAAAAACTGCTTTTT. Translation: CASSPTGQLEKLLF. This rearrangement joins TRBV5-1 to TRBJ1-4; D is possibly TRBD1 (6 bases). Germline lookup yields CDR1 SGHRS and CDR2 YFSETQ. The CDR3 consists of 14 residues.